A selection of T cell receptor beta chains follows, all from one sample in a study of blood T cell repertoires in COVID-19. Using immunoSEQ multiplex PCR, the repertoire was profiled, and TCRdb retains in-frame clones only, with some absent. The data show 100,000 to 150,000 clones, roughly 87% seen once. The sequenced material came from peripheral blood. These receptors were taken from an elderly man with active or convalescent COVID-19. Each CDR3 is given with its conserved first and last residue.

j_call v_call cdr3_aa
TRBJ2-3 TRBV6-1 CASSEPGSTDTQYF
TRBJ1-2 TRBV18 CASSPTGGTNYGYTF
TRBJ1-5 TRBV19 CASRINRGNQPQHF
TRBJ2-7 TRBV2 CASLQSYEQYF
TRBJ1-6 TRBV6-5 CASSLLLTDNSPLHF
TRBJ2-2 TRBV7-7 CASSPGLAGSPGELFF
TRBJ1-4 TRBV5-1 CASSPGQGHEKLFF
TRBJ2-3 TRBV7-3 CASSHGPGEGDTQYF
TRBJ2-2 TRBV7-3 CASGTGSTGELFF
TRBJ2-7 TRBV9 CASSVERLGAVRYF
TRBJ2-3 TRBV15 CATSRDGPGGADTQYF
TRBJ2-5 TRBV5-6 CASMEGAGRETQYF
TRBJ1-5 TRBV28 CASTLGGARSNQPQHF